The 26 T cell receptor beta chains presented below share a single source sample, sequenced in a study of T-cell memory formation after mild COVID-19 (dated by TCRdb to about 2021). Libraries were built with 5' RACE. TCRdb lists the instrument as Illumina NovaSeq 6000. TCRdb applied fastp at Q25 and MiXCR to the public reads, then kept only in-frame beta chains. A single entry per CDR3 protein holds the most common genes and DNA from its merged rows. This sample has 130,000 to 150,000 distinct CDR3 sequences in its table, and approximately 5.7% of those were observed once. 2% to 2.5% of the sample goes to the ten largest clones. The sequencing input was PBMCs or a T cell subset sorted from them (not recorded which). The receptors were gathered from an adult woman who had mild COVID-19 (a few samples of this study predate the infection). The sample titles of this study are shuffled in the database, so cell type and time point are left out; the donor was told from shared clones.

In this sample, this clonotype turned up a few times. The V gene is TRBV7-6, the J gene TRBJ2-7; 9 nucleotides line up with TRBD2. Germline V gene data show CDR1 as SGHVS and CDR2 as FNYEAQ. The CDR3 has 14 residues. J gave up 6 bases and V 4 bases, and 7 bases lay outside the gene matches. CDR3 residues: CASSSRTSDIEQYF. The CDR3 region has the DNA TGTGCCAGCAGCTCCAGGACTAGCGATATCGAGCAGTACTTC.

Ten or more counts support this clonotype. V gene TRBV11-2 combines with J gene TRBJ2-5; tentatively, D is TRBD1 (7 bases). Germline loops: CDR1 SGHAT, CDR2 FQNNGV. Trimming stripped 6 bases from V and 5 bases from J, with 16 bases between. The CDR3 is 14 amino acids. CDR3 residues: CASRQTQGRETQYF. CDR3 nucleotide sequence: TGTGCCAGCAGGCAAACACAGGGGAGGGAGACCCAGTACTTC.

V gene TRBV12-3 or TRBV12-4 combines with J gene TRBJ2-2; the D gene is possibly TRBD2 (5 bases). The CDR3 spans 15 residues. V dropped 5 bases and J dropped 3 bases, with 13 bases sitting between them. CDR3 coding DNA: TGTGCCAGCAGTCGGGATCCCGAGGACACCGGGGAGCTGTTTTTT. It specifies CASSRDPEDTGELFF.

The table lists this clonotype with many counts. CDR3: CASSFTSGPRPWLDTQYF. CDR3 DNA: TGTGCCAGCAGTTTTACTAGCGGGCCTCGCCCTTGGCTAGATACGCAGTATTTT. The chain links TRBV12-3 or TRBV12-4 to TRBJ2-3, with 9 positions matching TRBD2. Germline trimming cut 3 bases from V and 5 bases from J; bases unmatched to any gene: 15. CDR3 length equals 18 residues.

This clonotype was found many times. The chain employs TRBV6-5 and TRBJ2-3; tentatively, D is TRBD2 (5 bases). The V end was cut by 8 bases, the J end by 6 bases, with 21 bases between. Germline values: CDR1 MNHEY, CDR2 SVGAGI. This CDR3 has 15 residues. This chain's CDR3 is CASHSRGRRMDTQYF. CDR3 coding DNA: TGTGCCAGCCACAGTAGAGGGAGAAGGATGGATACGCAGTATTTT.

This clonotype was counted between two and nine times. The chain uses TRBV7-8 and TRBJ1-1; 9 bases fit TRBD1. Germline V gives CDR1 SGHVS, CDR2 FQNEAQ. With V trimmed by 5 bases and J by 4 bases, 8 bases remained unmatched. There are 15 residues in the CDR3. The CDR3 loop is CASSLIGGQGTEAFF. The CDR3 bases are TGTGCCAGCAGCCTCATCGGGGGACAGGGCACTGAAGCTTTCTTT. Full variable domain (remainder filled in from reference TRBV7-8 and TRBJ1-1): GAGVSQSPRYKVAKRGQDVALRCDPISGHVSLFWYQQALGQGPEFLTYFQNEAQLDKSGLPSDRFFAERPEGSVSTLKIQRTQQEDSAVYLCASSLIGGQGTEAFFGQGTRLTVV.

This clonotype was seen many times. The chain employs TRBV6-5 and TRBJ1-5; 7 nucleotides line up with TRBD1. CDR1 is MNHEY, CDR2 SVGAGI, per germline. The CDR3 is made up of 15 amino acids. The J segment lost 6 bases and the V segment lost 0 bases, leaving 5 bases of the junction unmatched. CDR3 sequence reads: CASSYSKGAGQPQHF. The CDR3 nucleotides are TGTGCCAGCAGTTACTCGAAGGGGGCAGGTCAGCCCCAGCATTTT.

The rearrangement links TRBV20-1 to TRBJ1-3; 7 bases match TRBD1. V shed 1 base and J 8 bases; nucleotides not matched to a gene: 11. The CDR3 extends over 15 amino acids. The germline V gene has CDR1 DFQATT and CDR2 SNEGSKA (reference sequence). The CDR3 spells CSARARGGQGDTIYF. The CDR3 region has the DNA TGCAGTGCTAGAGCCCGGGGGGGGCAGGGGGACACCATATATTTT.

This chain's CDR3 is CASSLVGGRENEQFF. The CDR3 DNA sequence: TGTGCCAGCAGCTTAGTGGGCGGGAGGGAGAATGAGCAGTTCTTC. The chain is built from TRBV11-2 and TRBJ2-1; TRBD2 aligns across 9 bases. Germline V gene lookup returns CDR1 SGHAT and CDR2 FQNNGV. The CDR3 runs 15 residues. The J segment lost 7 bases and the V segment lost 1 base, leaving 5 bases of the junction unmatched.

This clonotype was seen many times. The chain has TRBV27 and TRBJ1-6; D uncertain. The germline V and J ends were trimmed by 6 bases and 8 bases, with 17 bases remaining between them. Germline V gives CDR1 MNHEY, CDR2 SMNVEV (reference sequence). The CDR3 loop spans 15 amino acids. The CDR3 DNA follows: TGTGCCAGCAGGTCCGGCGGGAGGGCACATTCACCCCTCCACTTT. Amino acids: CASRSGGRAHSPLHF.

This clonotype was seen repeatedly, ten times or more. This rearrangement joins TRBV4-2 to TRBJ2-1; 10 bases are shared with TRBD2. The V gene end was trimmed by 2 bases and the J gene end by 5 bases; junction bases not matched to a gene: 6. Germline CDR1 is LGHNA and CDR2 is YNFKEQ. This CDR3 is built from 16 residues. The CDR3 protein is CASSQTGTSDDNEQFF. Written as DNA, the CDR3 is TGTGCCAGCAGCCAAACCGGGACTAGCGATGACAATGAGCAGTTCTTC.

The V call is TRBV30, the J call TRBJ1-6, with D possibly TRBD1 on 5 matching bases. The germline gives CDR1 GTSNPN, CDR2 SVGIG (reference sequence). Trimming removed 2 bases at V and 7 bases at J, with 12 bases between. This CDR3 comprises 14 residues. Here the CDR3 DNA reads TGTGCCTGGAGTCCTCCAGGGAAGAATTCACCCCTCCACTTT. It yields the protein CAWSPPGKNSPLHF.

The CDR3 nucleotides are TGTGCCAGCTCCTGGGACAGGGGGGACGAGCAGTACTTC. Its translation: CASSWDRGDEQYF. This chain uses TRBV18 with TRBJ2-7, with 11 nucleotides matching TRBD1. The CDR3 length is 13 residues. Germline values: CDR1 KGHSH, CDR2 LQKENI. After removal of 6 bases from V and 5 bases from J, the junction contained 3 bases not matched to a gene.

This clonotype was counted many times. The chain couples TRBV7-3 to TRBJ2-7; D call uncertain. Trimming took 0 bases from V and 5 from J, leaving 11 bases between them. CDR1 and CDR2 (germline): SGHTA, FQGTGA. This CDR3 has 14 residues. CDR3 amino acids: CASSLTATLDEQYF. CDR3 in DNA: TGTGCCAGCAGCTTAACAGCGACTCTCGACGAGCAGTACTTC.

At least ten counts were recorded for this clonotype. J is TRBJ2-3 and V is TRBV6-6; 7 nucleotides agree with TRBD2. The J segment lost 3 bases and the V segment lost 0 bases, leaving 3 bases of the junction unmatched. The CDR3 contains 15 residues. Germline values: CDR1 MNHNY, CDR2 SVGAGI (reference sequence). Written as DNA, the CDR3 is TGTGCCAGCAGTTACTCGGGGAGGGGAACAGATACGCAGTATTTT. This gives the protein CASSYSGRGTDTQYF.

The sample holds a few counts of this clonotype. This chain joins TRBV7-2 and TRBJ2-7, with 12 bases fitting TRBD1. Looked up from germline, CDR1 is SGHTA and CDR2 is FQGNSA. The CDR3 is made up of 16 amino acids. V shed 4 bases, J shed 6 bases, and the junction held 10 bases outside the gene matches. Here the CDR3 reads CASSSLPGTGGGEQYF. Here the CDR3 DNA reads TGTGCCAGCAGCTCCTTGCCGGGGACAGGGGGCGGCGAGCAGTACTTC. Full variable domain (rest looked up from reference TRBV7-2 and TRBJ2-7): GAGVSQSPSNKVTEKGKDVELRCDPISGHTALYWYRQSLGQGLEFLIYFQGNSAPDKSGLPSDRFSAERTGGSVSTLTIQRTQQEDSAVYLCASSSLPGTGGGEQYFGPGTRLTVT.

This sequence joins TRBV9 and TRBJ2-1, with 8 bases matching TRBD2. Germline CDR1 SGDLS, CDR2 YYNGEE. This CDR3 spans 15 amino acids. V lost 4 bases to trimming and J lost 7 bases; unmatched junction nucleotides: 10. The CDR3 spells CASSLGGGGSNEQFF. CDR3 nucleotide sequence: TGTGCCAGCAGCCTCGGGGGGGGCGGGAGTAATGAGCAGTTCTTC. Full variable domain (outside the CDR3, taken from reference TRBV9 and TRBJ2-1): DSGVTQTPKHLITATGQRVTLRCSPRSGDLSVYWYQQSLDQGLQFLIQYYNGEERAKGNILERFSAQQFPDLHSELNLSSLELGDSALYFCASSLGGGGSNEQFFGPGTRLTVL.

This clonotype was counted at least ten times. V usage is TRBV2 and J usage is TRBJ2-7, with TRBD2 matching over 8 bases. Germline values: CDR1 SNHLY, CDR2 FYNNEI. V gave up 6 bases and J gave up 0 bases; unmatched junction bases: 10. The CDR3 runs to 16 residues. Written as DNA, the CDR3 is TGTGCCAGCAGGCGGGGGGCAGGACCTAGCTCCTACGAGCAGTACTTC. Amino acid sequence: CASRRGAGPSSYEQYF.

This clonotype was seen more than once but under ten times. The chain links TRBV12-3 or TRBV12-4 to TRBJ2-1; possible D gene TRBD1, 6 bases. The CDR3 loop spans 13 amino acids. V shed 2 bases and J shed 12 bases, with 14 bases lying between them. The DNA of the CDR3 is TGTGCCAGCAGTTTAATGGGGGCTGGAGGGCAGTTCTTC. It yields the protein CASSLMGAGGQFF.

This clonotype came up many times. The V and J genes are TRBV4-3 and TRBJ2-4; 10 bases fit TRBD1. Losses at the gene ends were 0 bases for V and 1 base for J; bases not matched to a gene: 6. Germline loops: CDR1 LGHNA, CDR2 YSLEER. The CDR3 is made up of 18 amino acids. The CDR3 protein is CASSQDPRTGGAKNIQYF. In DNA form, the CDR3 reads TGCGCCAGCAGCCAAGATCCCCGGACAGGGGGGGCCAAAAACATTCAGTACTTC.

This clonotype was picked up many times. CDR3 in amino acids: CASSPISGQLNSYEQYF. The CDR3, as DNA: TGTGCCAGCTCACCCATATCGGGACAGCTAAATTCCTACGAGCAGTACTTC. This chain links TRBV18 with TRBJ2-7; TRBD1 matches 7 bases. J was trimmed by 1 base and V by 3 bases; bases with no gene match: 12. Per germline, CDR1 KGHSH and CDR2 LQKENI. This CDR3 contains 17 residues.

This clonotype was observed at least ten times. This chain uses TRBV5-1 with TRBJ1-1; 7 bases agree with TRBD1. CDR1 is SGHRS and CDR2 is YFSETQ in the germline V gene. Trimming removed 4 bases from V and 10 bases from J; junction bases left unmatched: 13. This CDR3 is built from 14 residues. The CDR3 DNA reads TGCGCCAGCAGCCTCGACAGGGTGAAGTCGGGAGCTTTCTTT. Protein sequence: CASSLDRVKSGAFF.

This clonotype was detected ten times or more. The V gene is TRBV9, the J gene TRBJ1-1; D not certain. The germline V gene encodes CDR1 SGDLS and CDR2 YYNGEE. The ends were cut back, 2 bases at V and 0 bases at J, with 8 bases in the middle. This CDR3 contains 14 residues. CDR3 amino acids: CASSVGYMNTEAFF. For the CDR3, the DNA is TGTGCCAGCAGCGTCGGGTACATGAACACTGAAGCTTTCTTT.

This clonotype was detected a few times. The chain's CDR3 is CATSDGTGGAKNIQYF. CDR3 nucleotides: TGTGCCACCAGTGATGGCACAGGGGGCGCCAAAAACATTCAGTACTTC. This chain uses TRBV24-1 with TRBJ2-4; 9 nucleotides line up with TRBD1. CDR3 length: 16 amino acids. V shed 3 bases and J 1 base; nucleotides not matched to a gene: 3. Germline V gene sequence: CDR1 KGHDR, CDR2 SFDVKD.

V is TRBV29-1 and J is TRBJ2-5; D possibly corresponds to TRBD1 (6 bases). Trimming stripped 6 bases from V and 4 bases from J, with 18 bases between. Looked up from germline, CDR1 is SQVTM and CDR2 is ANQGSEA. The CDR3 contains 14 residues. The CDR3 loop is CSVDTQGKRETQYF. In DNA, the CDR3 is TGCAGCGTCGATACTCAGGGGAAGCGAGAGACCCAGTACTTC.

The gene calls are TRBV29-1 and TRBJ2-3; no reliable D call. Germline CDR1 SQVTM, CDR2 ANQGSEA. The CDR3 runs to 13 residues. V was shortened by 3 bases and J by 1 base, with 8 bases between the two germline ends. In DNA, the CDR3 is TGCAGCGTTGACTCAAAAGGCACAGATACGCAGTATTTT. It codes for CSVDSKGTDTQYF.